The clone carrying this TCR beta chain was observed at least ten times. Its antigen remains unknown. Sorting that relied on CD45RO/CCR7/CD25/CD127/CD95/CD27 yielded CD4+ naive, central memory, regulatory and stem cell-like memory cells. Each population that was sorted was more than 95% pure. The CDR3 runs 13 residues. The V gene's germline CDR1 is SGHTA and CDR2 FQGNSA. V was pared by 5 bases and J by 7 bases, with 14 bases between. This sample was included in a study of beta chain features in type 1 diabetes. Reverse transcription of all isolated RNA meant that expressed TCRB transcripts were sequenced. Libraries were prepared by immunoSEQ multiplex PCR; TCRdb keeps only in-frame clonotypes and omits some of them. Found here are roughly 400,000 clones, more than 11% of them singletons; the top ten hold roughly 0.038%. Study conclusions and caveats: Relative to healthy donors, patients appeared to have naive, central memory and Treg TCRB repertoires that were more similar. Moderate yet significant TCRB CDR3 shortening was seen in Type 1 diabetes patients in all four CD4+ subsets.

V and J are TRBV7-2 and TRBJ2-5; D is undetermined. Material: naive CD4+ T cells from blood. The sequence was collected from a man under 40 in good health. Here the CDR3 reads CASSQFERGTQYF. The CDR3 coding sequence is TGTGCCAGCAGCCAGTTTGAACGCGGGACCCAGTACTTC.